This record looks at one T cell receptor (beta chain) sequence and its context. This clonotype was picked up many times. No cognate antigen has been identified for it. No per-base quality is available; no much larger clone lies one base away. The data stem from a study of human T cells and chemical hapten exposure (dated by TCRdb to the early 2020s). Looking at the study overall: For sensitization, 2% DPC in acetone was applied to a 2 cm by 2 cm area of upper inner arm skin. Weekly therapeutic DPC doses were additionally applied to the scalp of patients throughout the roughly 25-week study period. The mostly female patient cohort included alopecia areata with under or over 50% scalp involvement, alopecia totalis and alopecia universalis. Libraries were pooled for sequencing, and variation in per-sample TCR yields was attributed mainly to small differences in library volumes within the pool. In alopecia patients, the study followed how the peripheral blood TCR repertoire changed in vivo over primary and secondary sensitization to diphenylcyclopropenone (DPC), a hapten. Blood samples were taken from patients before sensitization (week 0) and then at 2, 6 and about 24 weeks after DPC sensitization. Approximately 30 alopecia patients provided blood for TCR sequencing at one to four time points (pre-sensitization, 2, 6 and 24 weeks). For every blood RNA sample, sequencing covered both the TCR alpha and TCR beta chains. Patch testing on the upper back used Finn chambers containing 0.01% DPC, with scoring done after 6 days according to International Contact Dermatitis Research Group standards. What the work shows at the level of the full study, not this receptor alone: Because every patient had alopecia, a presumed autoimmune disease, the patients' immune response might differ from that of healthy individuals. No change with DPC sensitization was found in the number of TCRs above 1 in 1000 frequency, and no evidence of global repertoire structure alterations was found. The number of PT1 expanded TCRs positively correlated with patch test score, significant at thresholds 8, 16 and 32 but not 4. Expanded TCRs formed significantly more large CDR3 similarity clusters than pre-sensitization or healthy control sets, consistent with antigen-driven responses. After repeated subsampling, the strength of the expansion versus patch-test correlation and the threshold at which it became significant changed.

For this chain, trimming is 2 bases at the V end and 3 bases at the J end, and the number of junction bases without a gene match is 10. Including cysteine and phenylalanine, the CDR3 has 18 amino acids. This entry keeps only the CDR3 DNA: 54 bases, framed from base 1. As encoded in the germline V gene, CDR1 is SGHAT while CDR2 is FQNNGV. The time point label corresponds to: patch test 2, 6 weeks after DPC sensitization. The sample's treatment or condition label is to be understood as: therapeutic diphenylcyclopropenone sensitization with weekly scalp DPC. Total RNA was isolated from unfractionated whole blood collected in Tempus Blood RNA tubes. Blood at each patch-test visit was drawn before the patch test was applied. Eligible patients were aged 18 to 70, diagnosed with alopecia, deemed suitable for DPC therapy, and excluded if pregnant. Library creation used RACE. The sequencer listed for this sample is NextSeq 500. During library preparation, unique molecular identifiers were attached to individual cDNA molecules so that TCRs could be counted quantitatively and reproducibly. As for how the authors treated the data: A median of roughly 98,000 TCRs per sample was observed, with a range of 23,224 to 690,600. The Decombinator software suite was used to annotate V, J and CDR3 in the TCR reads. For the PS versus PT1 abundance plots, all samples were subsampled to the same number of TCRs (28,000). Expanded TCRs were defined as absent before sensitization and observed at least eight times at the 2-week time point. The raw public data were reprocessed by TCRdb itself: fastp quality trimming at Q25, MiXCR clonotype calling, in-frame beta chains only. Rows matching on CDR3 protein sequence are summarized as one entry with the most common DNA and genes. The V and J calls reflect TCRdb's pipeline rather than the authors' work. This sample holds 35,000 to 50,000 distinct CDR3 sequences; about 9.6% were observed only once. The biggest ten clones account for 13% to 15% of the sample.

Sample: whole blood, taken in connection with sensitization to the hapten diphenylcyclopropenone (DPC). The rearranged segments are TRBV11-2 and TRBJ2-4; TRBD1 agrees with 10 junctional bases. This TCR derives from a woman aged 25 to 39 with alopecia areata. Some clones in this sample may be carry-over from other donors' samples. The base sequence is TGTGCCAGCAGCTTAAACACCTGGACAGGGGGTGACAAAAACATTCAGTACTTC. This yields the protein CASSLNTWTGGDKNIQYF.